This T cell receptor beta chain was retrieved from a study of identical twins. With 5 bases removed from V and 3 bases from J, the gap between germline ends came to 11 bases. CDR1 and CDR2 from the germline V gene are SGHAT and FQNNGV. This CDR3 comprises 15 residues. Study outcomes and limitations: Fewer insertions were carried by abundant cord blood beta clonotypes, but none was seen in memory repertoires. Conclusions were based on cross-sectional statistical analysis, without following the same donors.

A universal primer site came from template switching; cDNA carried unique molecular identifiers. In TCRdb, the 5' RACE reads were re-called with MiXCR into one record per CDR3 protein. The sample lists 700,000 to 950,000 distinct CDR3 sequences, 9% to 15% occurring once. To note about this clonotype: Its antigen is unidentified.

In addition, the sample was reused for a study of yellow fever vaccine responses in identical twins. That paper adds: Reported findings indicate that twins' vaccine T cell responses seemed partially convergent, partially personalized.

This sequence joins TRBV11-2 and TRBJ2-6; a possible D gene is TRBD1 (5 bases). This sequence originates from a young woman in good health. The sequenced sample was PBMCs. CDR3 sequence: CASSPRVLGANVLTF. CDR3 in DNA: TGTGCCAGCAGCCCCAGGGTACTTGGGGCCAACGTCCTGACTTTC.